One TCR beta chain is described in this entry. What it recognizes is unknown. The PCR was carried out with 60 Vbeta primers and 13 Jbeta primers. Profiling relied on immunoSEQ multiplex PCR, and the TCRdb table lists in-frame clones only, not all of them. The data hold about 60,000 clones, with 80% observed a single time. The data were obtained in a study of cytomegalovirus exposure and HLA in healthy donors. The CDR3 contains 17 residues. Per germline, CDR1 SGHTS and CDR2 YDEGEE. Trimming took 3 bases from V and 7 from J, leaving 23 bases between them. Points from the study as a whole: Fewer N-insertions than the 666-donor mean were reportedly shown by an Asian-associated ancestry cluster in a later analysis.

Material for sequencing was PBMCs. The chain has TRBV5-8 and TRBJ1-5; D possibly corresponds to TRBD1 (5 bases). The clonotype was recovered from a male donor in good health and CMV-seronegative. This CDR3 reads CASSSTQRRGVRQPQHF. The CDR3 nucleotides read TGTGCCAGCAGCTCGACCCAGAGGAGGGGAGTTCGACAGCCCCAGCATTTT.